This passage covers 28 T cell receptor beta chains from one sample sequenced in a study of cytomegalovirus exposure and HLA in healthy donors. Primers included in the PCR were 60 Vbeta and 13 Jbeta primers. The table came from immunoSEQ multiplex PCR; TCRdb's copy has only in-frame clones and leaves some out. The data contain about 130,000 clones, over 65% of them singletons. Sample: PBMCs. Every receptor here comes from a man aged 18 to 35 in good health and CMV-seropositive.

The chain uses TRBV2 and TRBJ2-7, with 8 bases that match TRBD1. This CDR3 has 14 residues. V shed 8 bases, J shed 1 base, and the junction held 7 bases outside the gene matches. In germline, CDR1 is SNHLY, CDR2 FYNNEI. CDR3 protein: CASAVDRGSYEQYF. In DNA, the CDR3 is TGTGCCAGCGCGGTCGACAGGGGATCCTACGAGCAGTACTTC.

The chain employs TRBV6-6 and TRBJ1-1, with 9 bases identical to TRBD1. The CDR3 length is 13 residues. V was pared by 4 bases and J by 10 bases, with 7 bases of the junction left unmatched. Germline-derived CDR1 and CDR2 are MNHNY and SVGAGI (reference sequence). The CDR3 protein is CASSSGTGRVAFF. The CDR3 bases are TGTGCCAGCAGTTCCGGGACAGGGAGGGTAGCTTTCTTT.

This chain links TRBV7-2 with TRBJ2-7, with 7 bases aligning to TRBD1. The V gene end was trimmed by 1 base and the J gene end by 3 bases; junction bases not matched to a gene: 9. This CDR3 has 16 residues. In germline, CDR1 is SGHTA, CDR2 FQGNSA. CDR3 residues: CASSLGPTGVGYEQYF. CDR3 bases: TGTGCCAGCAGCTTAGGGCCTACAGGGGTGGGCTACGAGCAGTACTTC.

The J gene is TRBJ1-5, the V gene TRBV7-2; the D gene is possibly TRBD1 (6 bases). CDR3 length: 18 amino acids. Germline assignment: CDR1 SGHTA and CDR2 FQGNSA. V lost 4 bases and J lost 6, with 25 bases in between. In DNA, the CDR3 is TGTGCCAGCAGCTCAGGGTCAGGGGCAGGGGCGAGCGGTCAGCCCCAGCATTTT. Its translation: CASSSGSGAGASGQPQHF.

There are a few counts of this clone. CDR3 in DNA: TGTGCCAGCAGCTTAGTAGCGACCGAGCAGTACTTC. It translates to CASSLVATEQYF. The rearrangement links TRBV7-9 to TRBJ2-7; TRBD2 might be the D (5 bases). The ends were cut back, 1 base at V and 6 bases at J, with 7 bases in the middle. CDR3 length: 12 amino acids. Per the germline V gene, CDR1 is SEHNR and CDR2 is FQNEAQ (reference sequence).

This chain uses TRBV28 with TRBJ2-2; 8 bases are a match to TRBD2. The germline V gene encodes CDR1 MDHEN and CDR2 SYDVKM. The CDR3 is made up of 17 amino acids. Unmatched junction bases numbered 8, after V lost 1 base and J lost 4 bases. CDR3 sequence: CASSLSQGLAGTGELFF. In DNA form, the CDR3 reads TGTGCCAGCAGTTTATCTCAAGGGCTAGCGGGCACCGGGGAGCTGTTTTTT.

This clone was observed a handful of times. The chain carries TRBV18 and TRBJ1-1, with D perhaps TRBD1 (5 bases). The CDR3 runs to 16 residues. Per germline, CDR1 KGHSH and CDR2 LQKENI. Deletions cut 4 bases from V and 1 base from J, with 16 bases between. The CDR3 region is CASSLLKGGGNTEAFF. The CDR3 bases are TGTGCCAGCTCACTTCTGAAAGGCGGGGGGAACACTGAAGCTTTCTTT.

As to this clone: In the same sample, other DNA sequences code for this CDR3. The chain combines TRBV11-3 with TRBJ2-3; the match to TRBD2 covers 7 bases. The germline CDR1 and CDR2 sequences are SGHNT and YENEEA. Trimming at V came to 3 bases and at J to 3 bases, leaving 3 bases not matched to a gene. CDR3 size: 14 residues. The CDR3 coding sequence is TGTGCCAGCAGCTTCGGCGGGAGTACAGATACGCAGTATTTT. Amino acids: CASSFGGSTDTQYF.

CDR3 in DNA: TGTGCCAGCAGCTCCGGGACTACCCAAGAGACCCAGTACTTC. Residues: CASSSGTTQETQYF. The chain has TRBV4-2 and TRBJ2-5; 7 bases line up with TRBD2. This CDR3 region has 14 residues. The V and J ends lost 5 bases and 1 base, in that order; junction bases with no gene match: 4. CDR1 is LGHNA, CDR2 YNFKEQ, per germline.

DNA for the CDR3: TGTGCCAGCAGTGTGTCGGGAGAATACTACGAGCAGTACTTC. This codes for CASSVSGEYYEQYF. The J gene is TRBJ2-5, the V gene TRBV27; D might be TRBD2 (6 bases). The end of the DNA fits TRBJ2-7 better, so the J call may be wrong. CDR1 and CDR2 (germline): MNHEY, SMNVEV (reference sequence). The CDR3 covers 14 residues.

The CDR3 DNA follows: TGTGCCAGTGGCCCCACAGGGAACGGAGCGGGGGTAGCTTTCTTT. Protein sequence: CASGPTGNGAGVAFF. The genes are TRBV19 and TRBJ1-1, with a possible D match to TRBD1 (6 bases). This CDR3 is built from 15 residues. Germline-derived CDR1 and CDR2 are LNHDA and SQIVND (reference sequence). V was clipped by 8 bases and J by 10 bases, with 26 bases between them.

This chain joins TRBV5-1 and TRBJ2-7, with D unclear. The germline V gene encodes CDR1 SGHRS and CDR2 YFSETQ. CDR3 length: 14 residues. Deletions cut 5 bases from V and 0 bases from J, with 12 bases between. The CDR3 coding sequence is TGCGCCAGCAGATTTACTACCTCCTCCTACGAGCAGTACTTC. Its protein is CASRFTTSSYEQYF.

This sequence joins TRBV7-2 and TRBJ1-2, with 7 bases fitting TRBD1. Looked up from germline, CDR1 is SGHTA and CDR2 is FQGNSA. This CDR3 has 13 residues. The J segment lost 2 bases and the V segment lost 5 bases, leaving 2 bases of the junction unmatched. The CDR3 bases are TGTGCCAGCAGCCCACAGGGGAACTATGGCTACACCTTC. Its translation: CASSPQGNYGYTF.

The chain links TRBV7-2 to TRBJ1-2; the D gene is possibly TRBD1 (5 bases). Germline V gene data show CDR1 as SGHTA and CDR2 as FQGNSA. CDR3 size: 13 residues. The ends were cut back, 4 bases at V and 3 bases at J, with 9 bases in the middle. The CDR3 sequence is CASSYQGYYGYTF. CDR3 nucleotides: TGTGCCAGCAGCTACCAGGGTTACTATGGCTACACCTTC.

The chain combines TRBV27 with TRBJ2-7; no clear D. V lost 6 bases and J 3 bases, leaving 9 bases between the germline ends. The CDR3 covers 12 residues. Germline CDR1 and CDR2: MNHEY and SMNVEV (reference sequence). The CDR3 protein is CASSSRHYEQYF. CDR3 DNA sequence: TGTGCCAGCAGCTCGAGACACTACGAGCAGTACTTC.

The V call is TRBV6-1, the J call TRBJ1-1; TRBD1 might be the D (6 bases). V lost 3 bases, J lost 0 bases, and 14 bases lay in between. CDR1 MNHNS and CDR2 SASEGT come from the germline V gene. CDR3 length: 16 amino acids. The CDR3: CASSEYRVAMNTEAFF. DNA of the CDR3: TGTGCCAGCAGTGAGTACAGGGTTGCGATGAACACTGAAGCTTTCTTT.

This chain uses TRBV5-1 with TRBJ2-2; D is undetermined. This CDR3 contains 16 residues. Germline V gives CDR1 SGHRS, CDR2 YFSETQ. The V and J ends lost 0 bases and 1 base respectively, with 10 bases between them. The CDR3 DNA reads as TGCGCCAGCAGCTTGGACCCCGCCGGGAACACCGGGGAGCTGTTTTTT. It codes for CASSLDPAGNTGELFF. The full variable domain, completed using reference TRBV5-1 and TRBJ2-2, is KAGVTQTPRYLIKTRGQQVTLSCSPISGHRSVSWYQQTPGQGLQFLFEYFSETQRNKGNFPGRFSGRQFSNSRSEMNVSTLELGDSALYLCASSLDPAGNTGELFFGEGSRLTVL.

This chain joins TRBV28 and TRBJ1-1; D unresolved. This CDR3 spans 13 amino acids. The V and J ends lost 2 bases and 6 bases respectively, with 10 bases between them. Germline CDR1 is MDHEN and CDR2 is SYDVKM. The CDR3 loop is CASSLRPGAEAFF. The CDR3 region has the DNA TGTGCCAGCAGTTTACGGCCAGGCGCTGAAGCTTTCTTT.

The sample holds a few counts of this clone. This chain connects TRBV25-1 to TRBJ2-3, with D uncertain. The CDR3 totals 11 residues. Germline V gene sequence: CDR1 MGHDK, CDR2 SYGVNS. Trimming took 4 bases from V and 5 from J, leaving 4 bases between them. CDR3 sequence (DNA): TGTGCCAGCAGTGTACTAGATACGCAGTATTTT. The encoded protein is CASSVLDTQYF.

The chain recombines TRBV7-9 with TRBJ1-5, with 7 positions matching TRBD1. This CDR3 has 15 residues. Trimming at V came to 1 base and at J to 3 bases, leaving 3 bases not matched to a gene. Germline assignment: CDR1 SEHNR and CDR2 FQNEAQ (reference sequence). CDR3 residues: CASSLGQGPNQPQHF. The DNA for the CDR3 is TGTGCCAGCAGCTTAGGACAGGGTCCCAATCAGCCCCAGCATTTT.

V and J are TRBV28 and TRBJ1-5, with a weak D call TRBD1 (6 bases). The germline gives CDR1 MDHEN, CDR2 SYDVKM. The CDR3 loop spans 17 amino acids. V was cut by 5 bases and J by 0 bases, with 17 bases left in between. The CDR3 region has the DNA TGTGCCAGCAGTCCAACCGGACAGCTATATAGCAATCAGCCCCAGCATTTT. The encoded protein is CASSPTGQLYSNQPQHF.

The chain recombines TRBV4-1 with TRBJ1-2, with TRBD1 matching over 7 bases. V was clipped by 0 bases and J by 5 bases; unmatched bases: 18. The CDR3 extends over 19 amino acids. Germline V gene sequence: CDR1 MGHRA, CDR2 YSYEKL. As DNA, the CDR3 is TGCGCCAGCAGCCAAGATCGGTGGTCGGTAGGACAGGCGAATTATGGCTACACCTTC. Amino acid sequence: CASSQDRWSVGQANYGYTF.

The rearrangement joins TRBV19 to TRBJ1-1; D is perhaps TRBD1 (5 bases). Trimming removed 2 bases from V and 3 bases from J, with 7 bases in between. Looked up from germline, CDR1 is LNHDA and CDR2 is SQIVND (reference sequence). The CDR3 length is 13 residues. The CDR3 loop reads CASSIIRDTEAFF. The CDR3 DNA follows: TGTGCCAGTAGTATAATCAGGGACACTGAAGCTTTCTTT.

The J gene is TRBJ2-1, the V gene TRBV6-5; D is ambiguous. V lost 6 bases to trimming and J lost 7 bases, with 13 bases between them. Looked up from germline, CDR1 is MNHEY and CDR2 is SVGAGI. CDR3 length: 13 amino acids. The CDR3 nucleotides read TGTGCCAGCAGCCGATCGACCAGGAATGAGCAGTTCTTC. As protein: CASSRSTRNEQFF.

The chain is built from TRBV11-2 and TRBJ1-1; D possibly corresponds to TRBD1 (5 bases). CDR1 and CDR2 (germline): SGHAT, FQNNGV. Deletions cut 1 base from V and 0 bases from J, with 6 bases between. The length of the CDR3 is 14 residues. The CDR3 reads CASSLGQMNTEAFF. CDR3 in DNA: TGTGCCAGCAGCTTAGGACAGATGAACACTGAAGCTTTCTTT. Supplemented by reference TRBV11-2 and TRBJ1-1, the full variable domain reads EAGVAQSPRYKIIEKRQSVAFWCNPISGHATLYWYQQILGQGPKLLIQFQNNGVVDDSQLPKDRFSAERLKGVDSTLKIQPAKLEDSAVYLCASSLGQMNTEAFFGQGTRLTVV.

To note about this clone: This sample also contains other DNA sequences that code for the same CDR3. The chain joins TRBV27 to TRBJ2-1; TRBD2 aligns across 7 bases. The V segment lost 3 bases and the J segment 4 bases; nucleotides outside the gene matches: 3. Germline CDR1 and CDR2: MNHEY and SMNVEV (reference sequence). The CDR3 runs 14 residues. The DNA of the CDR3 is TGTGCCAGCAGTTTGGGCGGGGGTTACAATGAGCAGTTCTTC. This gives the protein CASSLGGGYNEQFF.

The V and J genes are TRBV2 and TRBJ2-5; a possible D gene is TRBD2 (5 bases). This CDR3 has 14 residues. CDR1 and CDR2 from the germline V gene are SNHLY and FYNNEI. Trimming stripped 4 bases from V and 5 bases from J, with 14 bases between. The DNA for the CDR3 is TGTGCCAGCAGTGGAAGTAGCGCACCGGAGACCCAGTACTTC. It codes for CASSGSSAPETQYF.

The V gene is TRBV5-1, the J gene TRBJ2-7; a weak D match, TRBD2 (5 bases). In germline, CDR1 is SGHRS, CDR2 YFSETQ. The CDR3 extends over 12 amino acids. Trimming shortened V by 3 bases and J by 3 bases, and 7 bases separated the two germline ends. DNA for the CDR3: TGCGCCAGCAGCTACCGGGGCTACGAGCAGTACTTC. Amino acids: CASSYRGYEQYF.